This passage covers 6 T cell receptor delta chains from one sample sequenced in a study of gamma-delta T cells after stem cell transplantation (TCRdb year 2016). Library method: RT-PCR. TCRdb records Illumina MiSeq as the sequencer. Clones were re-identified by TCRdb from the public reads with CATT, and rows with the same DNA were merged. The sample table records 620 or so delta-chain clones; roughly 5.1% of these occur just once. Less than 70% of the sample lies in the top ten. The sample taken for sequencing was gamma-delta T cells. These receptors were taken from a human donor. It is not recorded whose cells these are; they may come from a transplant donor.

Worth noting for this clone: A single base is all that separates this from a far larger clone, so a read error is likely. The sample carries other DNA sequences with the same CDR3. J is TRDJ1 and V is TRDV1; either TRDD2 or TRDD3 may supply D (7 bases each). The germline V gene has CDR1 TSWWSYY and CDR2 QGS. CDR3 size: 21 residues. CDR3 residues: CALGDGFPTGGDWGYTDKLIF. DNA for the CDR3: TGTGCTCTTGGGGACGGCTTTCCTACCGGGGGGGATTGGGGGTACACCGATAAACTCATCTTC.

Details on this clone: A far larger clone is only one base removed, so a read error is likely. Other DNA sequences in this sample translate to the same CDR3. J is TRDJ1 and V is TRDV1; the D gene could be TRDD2 or TRDD3 (9 bases each). The CDR3 spans 30 residues. Trimming removed 6 bases from V and 2 bases from J, with 61 bases in between. CDR1 TSWWSYY and CDR2 QGS come from the germline V gene. The CDR3 DNA sequence: TGTGCTCTTGGACAGCGCCCCCACTATGAAGGAGGTAATTTATTCCTTCCTACGCCGTGGGGGATAGAGGAGACCGATAAACTCATCTTT. Translation: CALGQRPHYEGGNLFLPTPWGIEETDKLIF.

This clone was observed a handful of times. This likely stems from a read error, as it lies one base from a far larger clone. The chain recombines TRDV2 with TRDJ3; 12 bases line up with TRDD3. Germline-derived CDR1 and CDR2 are GEAIGNYY and EKD. This CDR3 has 19 amino acids. The CDR3 is CARDTVLGDTSWDTRQMFF. In DNA form, the CDR3 reads TGTGCCCGTGACACCGTACTGGGGGATACCTCCTGGGACACCCGACAGATGTTTTTC.

Worth noting for this clone: A read error is the likely source, as a far larger clone sits one nucleotide away. The same CDR3 also results from other DNA sequences found in this sample. The rearrangement joins TRDV1 to TRDJ1; 8 bases line up with TRDD3. Unmatched junction bases numbered 18, after V lost 3 bases and J lost 0 bases. This CDR3 comprises 20 residues. Germline loops: CDR1 TSWWSYY, CDR2 QGS. The CDR3 DNA reads as TGTGCTCTTGGGGATCTACTTCCTTCAATCTTACTGGGGGACACCGATAAACTCATCTTT. It is translated as CALGDLLPSILLGDTDKLIF.

On this clone: The protein that TCRdb holds for this DNA derives from a much larger clone and differs from the translated DNA at residue 3, which likely indicates a read error; the protein shown here is translated from the DNA. The V and J genes are TRDV1 and TRDJ1; 9 positions agree with TRDD3. Germline loops: CDR1 TSWWSYY, CDR2 QGS. The CDR3 spans 19 residues. The CDR3 DNA reads TGTGCTCCTGGGGTTCCTTCCTGGGGATACGGCGATTACACCGATAAACTCATCTTT. It encodes CAPGVPSWGYGDYTDKLIF.

The chain uses TRDV2 and TRDJ1, with D possibly matching TRDD3 (6 bases). The CDR3 is 19 residues long. The V gene's germline CDR1 is GEAIGNYY and CDR2 EKD. V dropped 0 bases and J dropped 2 bases, with 24 bases sitting between them. The CDR3 spells CACDTVQVGVTPTTDKLIF. The CDR3 DNA reads TGTGCCTGTGACACCGTCCAGGTGGGGGTTACTCCGACTACCGATAAACTCATCTTT.